The 32 T cell receptor beta chains listed next were all sequenced from one sample in a study of T-cell memory formation after mild COVID-19. TCRdb ran MiXCR on the 5' RACE reads and lists one entry per CDR3 protein. The repertoire includes roughly 350,000 distinct CDR3 sequences, roughly 20% of them detected once, and 12% sits in the top ten. The sequencing input was PBMCs or a T cell subset sorted from them (not recorded which). These receptors were obtained from an adult woman who had mild COVID-19 (a few samples of this study predate the infection). Cell type and time point are not known.

The chain recombines TRBV9 with TRBJ1-1; TRBD1 matches 9 bases. This CDR3 has 13 residues. V was pared by 4 bases and J by 9 bases, with 7 bases of the junction left unmatched. CDR1 and CDR2 (germline): SGDLS, YYNGEE. The CDR3 coding sequence is TGTGCCAGCAGCTCATACGGACAGGGGCAAGCTTTCTTT. Its protein is CASSSYGQGQAFF.

A few counts support this clonotype. The CDR3 spells CASSSLVDRVNEQFF. The CDR3 DNA follows: TGTGCCAGCAGTTCGCTGGTGGACAGGGTCAATGAGCAGTTCTTC. The J gene is TRBJ2-1, the V gene TRBV28, with 8 bases lining up with TRBD1. The germline CDR1 and CDR2 sequences are MDHEN and SYDVKM. This CDR3 spans 15 amino acids. V trimming: 4 bases; J trimming: 6 bases; junction bases outside the gene matches: 8.

The chain combines TRBV2 with TRBJ2-5; 7 bases map to TRBD2. CDR3 length: 13 amino acids. The germline V gene encodes CDR1 SNHLY and CDR2 FYNNEI. Trimming at V came to 0 bases and at J to 5 bases, leaving 0 bases not matched to a gene. CDR3 nucleotides: TGTGCCAGCAGTGAAGCGCGGGGGGAGACCCAGTACTTC. It yields the protein CASSEARGETQYF.

There are a few counts of this clonotype. This chain links TRBV7-7 with TRBJ2-5, with TRBD1 as a possible D gene (6 bases). There are 15 residues in the CDR3. CDR1 is SSHAT and CDR2 is FNYEAQ in the germline V gene (reference sequence). The V end was cut by 5 bases, the J end by 7 bases, with 20 bases between. CDR3 sequence: CASSRDIRNGGTQYF. CDR3 coding DNA: TGTGCCAGCAGCCGGGACATAAGGAATGGGGGGACCCAGTACTTC.

V usage is TRBV4-1 and J usage is TRBJ2-4; the match to TRBD2 covers 11 bases. After removal of 1 base from V and 0 bases from J, the junction contained 5 bases not matched to a gene. In germline, CDR1 is MGHRA, CDR2 YSYEKL. There are 18 residues in the CDR3. The chain's CDR3 is CASSQGTSGYLAKNIQYF. The CDR3 region has the DNA TGCGCCAGCAGCCAAGGGACTAGCGGGTACTTAGCCAAAAACATTCAGTACTTC.

The chain carries TRBV25-1 and TRBJ1-5; D is unclear. The CDR3 sequence is 13 residues long. From germline, CDR1 is MGHDK and CDR2 SYGVNS. The V gene lost 3 bases and the J gene lost 5 bases, with 8 bases spanning the gap. Here the CDR3 DNA reads TGTGCCAGCAGTGATCGTTTAGATCAGCCCCAGCATTTT. Translation: CASSDRLDQPQHF.

V and J are TRBV10-3 and TRBJ1-1; 8 nucleotides align to TRBD1. The germline gives CDR1 ENHRY, CDR2 SYGVKD. This CDR3 is built from 15 residues. Trimming took 5 bases from V and 2 from J; bases not matched to a gene: 7. CDR3: CAISPGQGLNTEAFF. In DNA, the CDR3 is TGTGCCATCAGTCCTGGACAGGGTCTCAACACTGAAGCTTTCTTT.

This clonotype has at least ten counts. The chain combines TRBV14 with TRBJ2-1; TRBD2 agrees at 10 bases. Germline V lookup: CDR1 SGHDN, CDR2 FVKESK. The V and J ends lost 4 bases and 2 bases, in that order; junction bases with no gene match: 2. CDR3 length: 15 residues. CDR3 nucleotide sequence: TGTGCCAGCAGCCTGAGCGGGAGGGCCTACAATGAGCAGTTCTTC. It yields the protein CASSLSGRAYNEQFF.

This clonotype was counted between two and nine times. This chain links TRBV5-1 with TRBJ2-1; TRBD1 aligns across 12 bases. CDR1 and CDR2 (germline): SGHRS, YFSETQ. This CDR3 has 16 amino acids. V lost 3 bases to trimming and J lost 6 bases; unmatched junction nucleotides: 7. For the CDR3, the DNA is TGCGCCAGCAGCTCCCGGGGGACAGGGGGCTTCAATGAGCAGTTCTTC. Residues: CASSSRGTGGFNEQFF. The variable domain in full, completed from reference TRBV5-1 and TRBJ2-1, reads KAGVTQTPRYLIKTRGQQVTLSCSPISGHRSVSWYQQTPGQGLQFLFEYFSETQRNKGNFPGRFSGRQFSNSRSEMNVSTLELGDSALYLCASSSRGTGGFNEQFFGPGTRLTVL.

The chain links TRBV4-1 to TRBJ2-3; TRBD2 agrees at 7 bases. V trimming: 0 bases; J trimming: 1 base; junction bases outside the gene matches: 4. The CDR3 covers 16 residues. CDR1 and CDR2 from the germline V gene are MGHRA and YSYEKL. The CDR3 DNA follows: TGCGCCAGCAGCCAAGACTCGGGGGGACGCACAGATACGCAGTATTTT. Amino acids: CASSQDSGGRTDTQYF.

The chain couples TRBV4-1 to TRBJ2-7; D ambiguous. The V end was cut by 0 bases, the J end by 3 bases, with 15 bases between. CDR3 length: 16 residues. The V gene's germline CDR1 is MGHRA and CDR2 YSYEKL. The CDR3 DNA sequence: TGCGCCAGCAGCCAAGAAGAATCACAGAGCTACTACGAGCAGTACTTC. Protein: CASSQEESQSYYEQYF.

The chain employs TRBV6-5 and TRBJ2-5, with 8 bases aligning to TRBD1. The CDR3 spans 15 residues. Germline V CDR1 and CDR2: MNHEY, SVGAGI. The junction had 9 bases not matched to a gene; V was cut back by 2 bases and J by 7 bases. As DNA, the CDR3 is TGTGCCAGCAGTTACAAGGGACAGGCCTGGGGGACCCAGTACTTC. Its translation: CASSYKGQAWGTQYF.

CDR3 nucleotide sequence: TGTGCCAGCAGCCAAGCCGAACTCAGACTAGCGGGAGTGTTCGAGCAGTACTTC. It yields the protein CASSQAELRLAGVFEQYF. The chain has TRBV3-1 and TRBJ2-7; 12 bases are a match to TRBD2. CDR3 length: 18 amino acids. Trimming removed 1 base from V and 6 bases from J; junction bases left unmatched: 13. Per the germline V gene, CDR1 is LGHDT and CDR2 is YNNKEL (reference sequence).

This clonotype was observed a handful of times. The gene calls are TRBV2 and TRBJ1-2; D unresolved. V lost 0 bases to trimming and J lost 3 bases, with 11 bases between them. The germline V gene has CDR1 SNHLY and CDR2 FYNNEI. The CDR3 extends over 15 amino acids. The CDR3 DNA follows: TGTGCCAGCAGTGAAGCTGTGACCGGGGACTATGGCTACACCTTC. Translation: CASSEAVTGDYGYTF.

This clonotype was counted a few times. V and J are TRBV10-3 and TRBJ2-7; tentatively, D is TRBD1 or TRBD2 (5 bases each). V lost 6 bases to trimming and J lost 2 bases, with 11 bases between them. The CDR3 runs 13 residues. From germline, CDR1 is ENHRY and CDR2 SYGVKD. CDR3 sequence: CAIRRDGTYEQYF. The CDR3 nucleotides read TGTGCCATCAGAAGGGACGGAACCTACGAGCAGTACTTC.

Only a few counts were recorded for this clonotype. V gene TRBV27 combines with J gene TRBJ2-7; maybe TRBD1 (6 bases). The V end lost 5 bases, the J end lost 2 bases, and 13 bases lay between the germline ends. Germline V CDR1 and CDR2: MNHEY, SMNVEV (reference sequence). There are 14 residues in the CDR3. CDR3 bases: TGTGCCAGCAGTACAAGGGACAAAACCTACGAGCAGTACTTC. It is translated as CASSTRDKTYEQYF.

This clonotype was detected a few times. This rearrangement joins TRBV9 to TRBJ2-3; 11 bases map to TRBD2. CDR1 is SGDLS, CDR2 YYNGEE, per germline. V shed 3 bases, J shed 7 bases, and the junction held 10 bases outside the gene matches. This CDR3 comprises 16 residues. The CDR3 spells CASSAELAGALNTQYF. DNA of the CDR3: TGTGCCAGCAGCGCAGAACTAGCGGGGGCCCTTAATACGCAGTATTTT.

The rearrangement uses TRBV19 and TRBJ1-1, with 8 bases identical to TRBD1. V lost 5 bases to trimming and J lost 1 base; unmatched junction nucleotides: 9. The CDR3 sequence is 16 residues long. The germline V gene encodes CDR1 LNHDA and CDR2 SQIVND (reference sequence). The CDR3 region is CASSGRTGWANTEAFF. DNA of the CDR3: TGTGCCAGTAGTGGGAGGACAGGGTGGGCGAACACTGAAGCTTTCTTT.

This clonotype was seen only a few times. This sequence joins TRBV2 and TRBJ1-2; a weak D match, TRBD1 (6 bases). The CDR3 runs 12 residues. V was trimmed by 6 bases and J by 5 bases, leaving 10 bases between them. Germline loops: CDR1 SNHLY, CDR2 FYNNEI. The DNA for the CDR3 is TGTGCCAGCAGGGGACAAGAGTATGGCTACACCTTC. Translation gives CASRGQEYGYTF.

Ten or more counts support this clonotype. V is TRBV7-6 and J is TRBJ2-3, with 11 bases identical to TRBD2. Germline assignment: CDR1 SGHVS and CDR2 FNYEAQ. The V and J ends lost 3 bases and 1 base, in that order; junction bases with no gene match: 0. CDR3 length: 15 amino acids. The CDR3 DNA is TGTGCCAGCAGCTTTAGCGGGGGGGGCACAGATACGCAGTATTTT. Translated: CASSFSGGGTDTQYF.

V usage is TRBV27 and J usage is TRBJ2-1; D is perhaps TRBD1 (5 bases). Germline CDR1 and CDR2: MNHEY and SMNVEV (reference sequence). The V and J ends lost 0 bases and 8 bases respectively, with 8 bases between them. This CDR3 spans 13 amino acids. The CDR3 loop reads CASSLSQGYEQFF. The CDR3 nucleotides are TGTGCCAGCAGTTTATCCCAGGGATATGAGCAGTTCTTC.

This clonotype occurred a few times. This rearrangement joins TRBV20-1 to TRBJ2-7; the match to TRBD2 covers 14 bases. The CDR3 is 14 amino acids. The V gene end was trimmed by 7 bases and the J gene end by 7 bases; junction bases not matched to a gene: 9. Germline V gene sequence: CDR1 DFQATT, CDR2 SNEGSKA (reference sequence). The CDR3 DNA is TGCAGTGTCATGACTAGCGGGAGGGTGGGGGAGCAGTACTTC. Its protein product is CSVMTSGRVGEQYF.

This rearrangement joins TRBV15 to TRBJ1-2; 10 nucleotides line up with TRBD1. V lost 1 base and J lost 7; bases outside the gene matches: 6. This CDR3 is built from 15 residues. Germline V gives CDR1 LNHNV, CDR2 YYDKDF (reference sequence). The CDR3 DNA is TGTGCCACCAGCAGAGTTGACCGGGACAGGGGTGGCTACACCTTC. As protein: CATSRVDRDRGGYTF.

This sequence joins TRBV7-9 and TRBJ2-6; D remains unclear. The CDR3 covers 10 residues. CDR1 is SEHNR, CDR2 FQNEAQ, per germline (reference sequence). V dropped 8 bases and J dropped 8 bases, with 4 bases sitting between them. The CDR3 DNA follows: TGTGCCAGCCGTCCCAACGTCCTGACTTTC. It is translated as CASRPNVLTF.

This clonotype was observed a handful of times. The CDR3 DNA follows: TGTGCCAGCAGCCAAGAGGCAGGCAGAAGCAAAGCTTTCTTT. The encoded protein is CASSQEAGRSKAFF. V is TRBV3-1 and J is TRBJ1-1, with D uncertain. Germline V lookup: CDR1 LGHDT, CDR2 YNNKEL (reference sequence). The CDR3 totals 14 residues. Trimming removed 0 bases from V and 9 bases from J, with 14 bases in between.

The sample holds a few counts of this clonotype. The gene calls are TRBV6-1 and TRBJ1-5, with unresolved D. The V gene lost 1 base and the J gene lost 6 bases, with 7 bases spanning the gap. Germline V CDR1 and CDR2: MNHNS, SASEGT. The CDR3 extends over 13 amino acids. Here the CDR3 DNA reads TGTGCCAGCAGTGAAGTACTGGGTCAGCCCCAGCATTTT. Translated, it gives CASSEVLGQPQHF.

V usage is TRBV7-3 and J usage is TRBJ2-3; D possibly uses TRBD1 or TRBD2 (5 bases each). V lost 2 bases and J 3 bases, leaving 12 bases between the germline ends. The CDR3 is made up of 15 amino acids. Germline V gene data show CDR1 as SGHTA and CDR2 as FQGTGA. The CDR3 is CASSLVGDGTDTQYF. The DNA for the CDR3 is TGTGCCAGCAGCTTAGTGGGGGACGGGACAGATACGCAGTATTTT.

J is TRBJ2-7 and V is TRBV20-1, with a possible D match to TRBD2 (6 bases). Germline V gives CDR1 DFQATT, CDR2 SNEGSKA (reference sequence). The V end was cut by 4 bases, the J end by 3 bases, with 10 bases between. The CDR3 is 12 residues long. As DNA, the CDR3 is TGCAGTGCTATAATCGGGAGCTACGAGCAGTACTTC. This encodes CSAIIGSYEQYF.

The J gene is TRBJ2-3, the V gene TRBV24-1; D is undetermined. The germline CDR1 and CDR2 sequences are KGHDR and SFDVKD. This CDR3 spans 16 amino acids. The germline V and J ends were trimmed by 7 bases and 0 bases, with 16 bases remaining between them. This CDR3 reads CATRPSTGQSTDTQYF. The CDR3 DNA reads TGTGCCACCAGGCCGTCTACGGGCCAAAGCACAGATACGCAGTATTTT.

V and J are TRBV7-9 and TRBJ2-1; D is unresolved. Trimming stripped 6 bases from V and 3 bases from J, with 9 bases between. The CDR3 is 13 residues long. The V gene's germline CDR1 is SEHNR and CDR2 FQNEAQ (reference sequence). CDR3 protein: CASRRVGYNEQFF. The DNA for the CDR3 is TGTGCCAGCAGGCGTGTGGGCTACAATGAGCAGTTCTTC.

This clonotype was counted a few times. J is TRBJ2-3 and V is TRBV5-1; TRBD1 is a possible D gene (5 bases). This CDR3 contains 14 residues. Trimming left V 6 bases short and J 0 bases short, with 11 bases between. Germline CDR1 and CDR2: SGHRS and YFSETQ. The CDR3 loop is CASKGPGSTDTQYF. CDR3 in DNA: TGCGCCAGCAAAGGGCCAGGGAGCACAGATACGCAGTATTTT. The entire variable domain, with the rest obtained from reference TRBV5-1 and TRBJ2-3, is as follows: KAGVTQTPRYLIKTRGQQVTLSCSPISGHRSVSWYQQTPGQGLQFLFEYFSETQRNKGNFPGRFSGRQFSNSRSEMNVSTLELGDSALYLCASKGPGSTDTQYFGPGTRLTVL.

This chain joins TRBV11-2 and TRBJ2-2; D is perhaps TRBD1 (6 bases). The CDR3 extends over 15 amino acids. Germline loops: CDR1 SGHAT, CDR2 FQNNGV. V was pared by 2 bases and J by 5 bases, with 12 bases between. CDR3 sequence (DNA): TGTGCCAGCAGCTTAACAGGGAGTTGGACCGGGGAGCTGTTTTTT. Translating it yields CASSLTGSWTGELFF.